The 3 T cell receptor beta chains below all came from one sample that was sequenced in a study of shared clonotypes between healthy human individuals. Repertoires were generated with immunoSEQ multiplex PCR, while TCRdb's copy carries only in-frame clones and drops some. This sample yields over a million clones, of which roughly 80% are seen a single time; 1.4% to 1.5% belongs to the top ten. Sequenced input: memory CD4+ T cells sorted from blood. Subset defined: CD45RA-negative fraction. Receptors originate from a man aged 18 to 30 in good health.

The table lists this clone with many counts. The chain uses TRBV14 and TRBJ1-1; D unresolved. The CDR3 is 16 amino acids. Germline loops: CDR1 SGHDN, CDR2 FVKESK. Trimming stripped 4 bases from V and 3 bases from J, with 18 bases between. Written as DNA, the CDR3 is TGTGCCAGCAGCCTCCCCACCTGGGGTTTGGACACTGAAGCTTTCTTT. Its translation is CASSLPTWGLDTEAFF.

The rearrangement joins TRBV30 to TRBJ1-4; possible D gene TRBD1, 6 bases. This CDR3 contains 16 residues. The V end lost 3 bases, the J end lost 5 bases, and 19 bases lay between the germline ends. Germline V gives CDR1 GTSNPN, CDR2 SVGIG (reference sequence). The CDR3, as DNA: TGTGCCTGGAGCAGGCCACAGGGAGGAGGAAATGAAAAACTGTTTTTT. It translates to CAWSRPQGGGNEKLFF.

The J gene is TRBJ2-7, the V gene TRBV29-1; D unclear. In germline, CDR1 is SQVTM, CDR2 ANQGSEA. With 6 bases removed from V and 5 bases from J, the gap between germline ends came to 14 bases. CDR3 length equals 12 residues. DNA for the CDR3: TGCAGCGTCGAGTTAGGGAAAGACGAGCAGTACTTC. Translation: CSVELGKDEQYF.